A single sample gave rise to the 27 T cell receptor beta chains below, sequenced in a study of cytomegalovirus exposure and HLA in healthy donors. Use of 60 Vbeta and 13 Jbeta primers characterized the PCR. Here immunoSEQ multiplex PCR was the method, and the copy in TCRdb shows in-frame clones only, minus some. Of some 200,000 clones listed, more than 60% are singletons. The sample taken for sequencing was PBMCs. These receptors came from a woman aged 55-70 years in good health and CMV-seropositive.

The rearrangement uses TRBV19 and TRBJ1-3; the D is unclear. This CDR3 comprises 12 residues. V shed 7 bases and J shed 3 bases, with 7 bases lying between them. Germline loops: CDR1 LNHDA, CDR2 SQIVND (reference sequence). The CDR3 nucleotides are TGTGCCAGTACGGAGCGTGGAAACACCATATATTTT. Translating gives CASTERGNTIYF. Supplemented by reference TRBV19 and TRBJ1-3, the full variable domain reads DGGITQSPKYLFRKEGQNVTLSCEQNLNHDAMYWYRQDPGQGLRLIYYSQIVNDFQKGDIAEGYSVSREKKESFPLTVTSAQKNPTAFYLCASTERGNTIYFGEGSWLTVV.

This clone occurred once. The rearrangement joins TRBV5-5 to TRBJ2-5; 7 bases line up with TRBD1. Germline trimming cut 2 bases from V and 5 bases from J; bases unmatched to any gene: 3. This CDR3 comprises 13 residues. In germline, CDR1 is SGHKS, CDR2 YYEKEE (reference sequence). The DNA for the CDR3 is TGTGCCAGCAGCTTCCCCAGGGGGGAGACCCAGTACTTC. It codes for CASSFPRGETQYF.

The rearrangement links TRBV5-8 to TRBJ2-7; no reliable D call. V dropped 2 bases and J dropped 1 base, with 10 bases sitting between them. Germline-derived CDR1 and CDR2 are SGHTS and YDEGEE. The CDR3 is 14 amino acids. The CDR3 reads CASSFGPGSYEQYF. CDR3 bases: TGTGCCAGCAGCTTCGGTCCGGGTTCCTACGAGCAGTACTTC.

The V and J genes are TRBV11-1 and TRBJ2-2, with D maybe TRBD2 (5 bases). Per germline, CDR1 SGHAT and CDR2 FQDESV (reference sequence). The CDR3 extends over 19 amino acids. V lost 0 bases and J 2 bases, leaving 19 bases between the germline ends. CDR3 nucleotides: TGTGCCAGCAGCTTAGCCCCCAGCGGTTCACAGAAAAACACCGGGGAGCTGTTTTTT. Its translation: CASSLAPSGSQKNTGELFF.

CDR3 residues: CASSLTGETEAFF. CDR3 bases: TGCGCCAGCAGCTTAACAGGGGAGACTGAAGCTTTCTTT. J is TRBJ1-1 and V is TRBV5-1; 7 nucleotides agree with TRBD1. CDR3 size: 13 residues. The V gene's germline CDR1 is SGHRS and CDR2 YFSETQ. With 2 bases clipped from V and 5 bases from J, the junction kept 3 bases outside the gene matches.

The gene calls are TRBV5-4 and TRBJ2-3, with no clear D. The CDR3 runs to 14 residues. Trimming stripped 0 bases from V and 1 base from J, with 6 bases between. The germline gives CDR1 SGHNT, CDR2 YYREEE (reference sequence). The CDR3 bases are TGTGCCAGCAGCTTGGCAGGCGGCACAGATACGCAGTATTTT. It is translated as CASSLAGGTDTQYF. Full variable domain (remainder filled in from reference TRBV5-4 and TRBJ2-3): ETGVTQSPTHLIKTRGQQVTLRCSSQSGHNTVSWYQQALGQGPQFIFQYYREEENGRGNFPPRFSGLQFPNYSSELNVNALELDDSALYLCASSLAGGTDTQYFGPGTRLTVL.

This chain joins TRBV7-2 and TRBJ1-2; D is perhaps TRBD1 (5 bases). This CDR3 region has 14 residues. In germline, CDR1 is SGHTA, CDR2 FQGNSA. The germline V and J ends were trimmed by 7 bases and 0 bases, with 12 bases remaining between them. This CDR3 is CASTTWGSNYGYTF. The CDR3 coding sequence is TGTGCCAGCACCACCTGGGGCTCTAACTATGGCTACACCTTC. Looking up the rest from reference TRBV7-2 and TRBJ1-2 gives the full variable domain: GAGVSQSPSNKVTEKGKDVELRCDPISGHTALYWYRQSLGQGLEFLIYFQGNSAPDKSGLPSDRFSAERTGGSVSTLTIQRTQQEDSAVYLCASTTWGSNYGYTFGSGTRLTVV.

The V call is TRBV28, the J call TRBJ2-3, with 9 bases aligning to TRBD2. The CDR3 sequence is 16 residues long. Germline assignment: CDR1 MDHEN and CDR2 SYDVKM. V gave up 2 bases and J gave up 6 bases; unmatched junction bases: 9. CDR3 DNA: TGTGCCAGCAGTTTAGTAGCGGGGGCTACCGGGGATACGCAGTATTTT. Protein: CASSLVAGATGDTQYF.

The chain recombines TRBV30 with TRBJ2-5, with 11 bases aligning to TRBD2. The CDR3 runs 14 residues. Germline V CDR1 and CDR2: GTSNPN, SVGIG (reference sequence). The V segment lost 4 bases and the J segment 5 bases; nucleotides outside the gene matches: 6. The CDR3: CAWTLAGGSETQYF. The CDR3 DNA follows: TGTGCCTGGACCTTAGCGGGAGGGTCCGAGACCCAGTACTTC.

V gene TRBV9 combines with J gene TRBJ2-3, with D perhaps matching TRBD1 (6 bases). The CDR3 sequence is 15 residues long. The germline CDR1 and CDR2 sequences are SGDLS and YYNGEE. The germline V and J ends were trimmed by 1 base and 2 bases, with 11 bases remaining between them. The CDR3 protein is CASSVTDRPTDTQYF. The DNA for the CDR3 is TGTGCCAGCAGCGTAACCGACAGGCCCACAGATACGCAGTATTTT. Filled out from reference TRBV9 and TRBJ2-3, the complete variable domain reads DSGVTQTPKHLITATGQRVTLRCSPRSGDLSVYWYQQSLDQGLQFLIQYYNGEERAKGNILERFSAQQFPDLHSELNLSSLELGDSALYFCASSVTDRPTDTQYFGPGTRLTVL.

J is TRBJ2-1 and V is TRBV5-1, with 8 positions matching TRBD2. This CDR3 comprises 14 residues. The germline V gene has CDR1 SGHRS and CDR2 YFSETQ. Trimming removed 5 bases from V and 9 bases from J; junction bases left unmatched: 10. The CDR3 DNA reads as TGCGCCAGCAGGCAGACTAGCGACGGGGGTGAGCAGTTCTTC. It specifies CASRQTSDGGEQFF. Variable domain in full (rest from reference TRBV5-1 and TRBJ2-1): KAGVTQTPRYLIKTRGQQVTLSCSPISGHRSVSWYQQTPGQGLQFLFEYFSETQRNKGNFPGRFSGRQFSNSRSEMNVSTLELGDSALYLCASRQTSDGGEQFFGPGTRLTVL.

The chain uses TRBV2 and TRBJ1-3; D is unresolved. The CDR3 covers 14 residues. Germline V gene data show CDR1 as SNHLY and CDR2 as FYNNEI. The V gene lost 5 bases and the J gene lost 0 bases, with 8 bases spanning the gap. CDR3 amino acids: CASSLVLSGNTIYF. CDR3 DNA sequence: TGTGCCAGCAGTTTAGTGCTCTCTGGAAACACCATATATTTT.

This chain connects TRBV19 to TRBJ2-3; weak D call: TRBD2 (6 bases). Germline CDR1 reads LNHDA; CDR2 reads SQIVND (reference sequence). Trimming pared 5 bases from V and 6 bases from J, leaving 12 bases between. CDR3 length equals 13 residues. The chain's CDR3 is CASSSHGGDTQYF. CDR3 nucleotide sequence: TGTGCCAGTAGTTCGCATGGGGGGGATACGCAGTATTTT.

The chain recombines TRBV28 with TRBJ1-6, with D possibly being TRBD1 (6 bases). Trimming took 3 bases from V and 11 from J, leaving 17 bases between them. The CDR3 has 15 amino acids. CDR1 and CDR2 (germline): MDHEN, SYDVKM. CDR3 nucleotide sequence: TGTGCCAGCAGTTTTGGGGGGGCGTTTCTGACACCCCTCCACTTT. Translating gives CASSFGGAFLTPLHF.

This chain links TRBV7-8 with TRBJ2-1; 7 positions match TRBD1. V lost 5 bases and J lost 7; bases outside the gene matches: 8. This CDR3 is built from 14 residues. Germline assignment: CDR1 SGHVS and CDR2 FQNEAQ. The CDR3 sequence: CASSTLTGTNEQFF. In DNA, the CDR3 is TGTGCCAGCAGCACCTTGACAGGGACGAATGAGCAGTTCTTC. Drawing the rest from reference TRBV7-8 and TRBJ2-1, the complete variable domain is GAGVSQSPRYKVAKRGQDVALRCDPISGHVSLFWYQQALGQGPEFLTYFQNEAQLDKSGLPSDRFFAERPEGSVSTLKIQRTQQEDSAVYLCASSTLTGTNEQFFGPGTRLTVL.

The J gene is TRBJ2-1, the V gene TRBV5-8, with 12 bases matching TRBD1. The J segment lost 7 bases and the V segment lost 4 bases, leaving 6 bases of the junction unmatched. The CDR3 runs to 15 residues. Germline CDR1 reads SGHTS; CDR2 reads YDEGEE. CDR3 nucleotides: TGTGCCAGCAGCCGGGGGGACAGGGGGCTAAATGAGCAGTTCTTC. Translating gives CASSRGDRGLNEQFF.

This chain links TRBV5-1 with TRBJ2-1; no definite D call. The CDR3 consists of 16 residues. Germline CDR1 is SGHRS and CDR2 is YFSETQ. V was trimmed by 5 bases and J by 7 bases, leaving 22 bases between them. The CDR3 is CASRPGVWQNGNEQFF. CDR3 sequence (DNA): TGCGCCAGCAGGCCCGGAGTGTGGCAAAACGGGAATGAGCAGTTCTTC.

This clone occurred a few times. The chain combines TRBV4-1 with TRBJ1-1; 8 nucleotides agree with TRBD1. V trimming: 4 bases; J trimming: 5 bases; junction bases outside the gene matches: 6. Germline V gives CDR1 MGHRA, CDR2 YSYEKL. This CDR3 has 14 residues. CDR3 sequence reads: CASSPTGARTEAFF. The DNA of the CDR3 is TGCGCCAGCAGCCCGACAGGGGCGAGGACTGAAGCTTTCTTT.

This clone has more than one count but fewer than ten. The chain has TRBV4-1 and TRBJ1-2, with D possibly matching TRBD1 (5 bases). Germline values: CDR1 MGHRA, CDR2 YSYEKL. Trimming left V 4 bases short and J 6 bases short, with 18 bases between. The length of the CDR3 is 15 residues. The CDR3 region is CASSLPGGRENGYTF. The CDR3 region has the DNA TGCGCCAGCAGCCTCCCCGGGGGTAGGGAAAATGGCTACACCTTC.

The CDR3 is CASSQPQGLPSDTQYF. CDR3 coding DNA: TGTGCCAGCAGCCAACCACAGGGGTTACCTTCAGATACGCAGTATTTT. The rearrangement links TRBV14 to TRBJ2-3; 7 bases align to TRBD1. Germline V CDR1 and CDR2: SGHDN, FVKESK. With V trimmed by 2 bases and J by 4 bases, 9 bases remained unmatched. The CDR3 has 16 residues.

On this clone: Here the CDR3 omits its conserved ending phenylalanine or tryptophan, so a read error is the likely source. The limits of the CDR3 on the DNA are not certain, so only TCRdb's listed CDR3 is given. The chain uses TRBV25-1 and TRBJ2-3; the table's TRBD2 call for D was not verified on the DNA. The CDR3 numbers 11 amino acids, ends counted. The germline CDR1 and CDR2 sequences are MGHDK and SYGVNS. CDR3 sequence: CASSGTSGGAP.

In its sample, this clone was seen once. J is TRBJ1-3 and V is TRBV30; D is ambiguous. Germline V gene sequence: CDR1 GTSNPN, CDR2 SVGIG (reference sequence). V was trimmed by 8 bases and J by 4 bases, leaving 15 bases between them. The CDR3 has 13 amino acids. The DNA of the CDR3 is TGTGCCGTAGCGGTGGTTACAGGAAACACCATATATTTT. Protein sequence: CAVAVVTGNTIYF.

The chain links TRBV2 to TRBJ1-3; TRBD1 is a possible D gene (6 bases). V gave up 6 bases and J gave up 4 bases, with 10 bases separating them. CDR3 length: 13 residues. Germline V gene lookup returns CDR1 SNHLY and CDR2 FYNNEI. In nucleotides, the CDR3 is TGTGCCAGCAGCCCCGGGACAGGAAACACCATATATTTT. Residues: CASSPGTGNTIYF.

Comments on this clone: Distinct nucleotide sequences in the sample also encode this CDR3. The chain joins TRBV6-5 to TRBJ1-5; D unclear. There are 14 residues in the CDR3. The V and J ends lost 2 bases and 7 bases respectively, with 12 bases between them. CDR1 is MNHEY and CDR2 is SVGAGI in the germline V gene. For the CDR3, the DNA is TGTGCCAGCAGTTACGATCGGGGAGGCCAGCCCCAGCATTTT. Translation: CASSYDRGGQPQHF.

This chain links TRBV30 with TRBJ1-2; 8 bases align to TRBD1. Trimming at V came to 8 bases and at J to 4 bases, leaving 9 bases not matched to a gene. The CDR3 is 13 residues long. Germline V gives CDR1 GTSNPN, CDR2 SVGIG (reference sequence). The CDR3 loop is CAGQGALVYGYTF. CDR3 coding DNA: TGTGCCGGCCAGGGGGCGCTTGTCTATGGCTACACCTTC.

This clone was picked up one time. The chain employs TRBV5-1 and TRBJ2-2, with TRBD1 as a possible D gene (6 bases). There are 16 residues in the CDR3. Germline V gives CDR1 SGHRS, CDR2 YFSETQ. V was clipped by 4 bases and J by 5 bases, with 18 bases between them. The CDR3 bases are TGCGCCAGCAGCCTCACATCGGGACAAGGGACCGGGGAGCTGTTTTTT. Translation: CASSLTSGQGTGELFF.

The J gene is TRBJ1-1, the V gene TRBV4-1; D gene unclear. Trimming took off 2 bases at V and 6 bases at J, with 22 bases between the two ends. The CDR3 consists of 17 residues. The germline gives CDR1 MGHRA, CDR2 YSYEKL. CDR3 amino acids: CASSQPSARSWLAEAFF. For the CDR3, the DNA is TGCGCCAGCAGCCAACCTTCGGCGAGGAGCTGGCTGGCTGAAGCTTTCTTT.